The clone carrying this T cell receptor (beta chain) was seen only a few times. Time point in this sample: sample taken at primary tumor resection. Whole RNA from tumor, nontumor lung or frozen PBMC was sequenced unsorted. These data belong to a study of spatial heterogeneity in lung cancer. The presence of a unique molecular identifier marked each TCR cDNA molecule. TCRdb redid the calling of the 5' RACE reads with MiXCR, one entry per CDR3 protein. This table has approximately 40,000 distinct CDR3 sequences, 6.8% appearing once. V lost 1 base, J lost 0 bases, and 6 bases lay in between. The germline V gene encodes CDR1 SGHTA and CDR2 FQGNSA. This CDR3 comprises 15 residues.

This receptor was identified in a female donor with early-stage non-small cell lung cancer. This sample comprised PBMCs, obtained at surgery. V gene TRBV7-2 combines with J gene TRBJ1-4; no clear D gene. DNA of the CDR3: TGTGCCAGCAGCTTAGACAAGGCAACTAATGAAAAACTGTTTTTT. This gives the protein CASSLDKATNEKLFF.